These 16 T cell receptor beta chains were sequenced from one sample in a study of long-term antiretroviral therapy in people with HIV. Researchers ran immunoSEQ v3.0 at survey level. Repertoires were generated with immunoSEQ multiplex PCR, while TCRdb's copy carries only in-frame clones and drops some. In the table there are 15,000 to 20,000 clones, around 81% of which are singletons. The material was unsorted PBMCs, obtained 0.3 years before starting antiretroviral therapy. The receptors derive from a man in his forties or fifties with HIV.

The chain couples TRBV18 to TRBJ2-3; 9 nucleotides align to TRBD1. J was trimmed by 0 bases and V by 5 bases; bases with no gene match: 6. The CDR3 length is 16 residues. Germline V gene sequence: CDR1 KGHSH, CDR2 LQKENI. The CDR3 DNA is TGTGCCAGCTCAAGCCCCGGGACAGGGAGCACAGATACGCAGTATTTT. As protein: CASSSPGTGSTDTQYF.

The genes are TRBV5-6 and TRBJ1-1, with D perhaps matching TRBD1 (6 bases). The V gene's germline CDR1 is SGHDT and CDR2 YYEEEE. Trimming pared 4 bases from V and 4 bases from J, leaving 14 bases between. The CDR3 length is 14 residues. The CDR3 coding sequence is TGTGCCAGCAGCACTCCGGGACACTCCACTGAAGCTTTCTTT. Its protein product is CASSTPGHSTEAFF.

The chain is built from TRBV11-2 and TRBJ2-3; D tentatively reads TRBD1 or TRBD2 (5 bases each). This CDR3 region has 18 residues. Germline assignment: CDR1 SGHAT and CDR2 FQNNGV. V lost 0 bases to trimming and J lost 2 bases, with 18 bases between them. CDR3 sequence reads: CASSLDFQGRGLTDTQYF. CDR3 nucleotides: TGTGCCAGCAGCTTAGATTTCCAGGGCCGAGGACTCACAGATACGCAGTATTTT.

The CDR3 loop reads CASTYYRGERNYEQYF. The CDR3 bases are TGTGCCAGCACCTATTACCGGGGAGAACGAAACTACGAGCAGTACTTC. The J gene is TRBJ2-7, the V gene TRBV5-4; weak D call: TRBD2 (5 bases). Germline loops: CDR1 SGHNT, CDR2 YYREEE (reference sequence). The V end was cut by 6 bases, the J end by 3 bases, with 22 bases between. This CDR3 comprises 16 residues.

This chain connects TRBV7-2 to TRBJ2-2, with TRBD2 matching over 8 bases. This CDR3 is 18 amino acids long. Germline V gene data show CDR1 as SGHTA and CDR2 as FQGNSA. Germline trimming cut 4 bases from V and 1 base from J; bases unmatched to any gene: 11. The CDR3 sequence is CASSSVPGLVGNTGELFF. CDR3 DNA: TGTGCCAGCAGCTCCGTCCCGGGACTAGTTGGGAACACCGGGGAGCTGTTTTTT.

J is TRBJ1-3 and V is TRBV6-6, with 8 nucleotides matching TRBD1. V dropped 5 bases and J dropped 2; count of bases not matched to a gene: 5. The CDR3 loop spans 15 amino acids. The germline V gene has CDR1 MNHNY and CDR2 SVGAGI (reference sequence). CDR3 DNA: TGTGCCAGCAGTAGAAAACAGGGGGCTGGAAACACCATATATTTT. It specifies CASSRKQGAGNTIYF.

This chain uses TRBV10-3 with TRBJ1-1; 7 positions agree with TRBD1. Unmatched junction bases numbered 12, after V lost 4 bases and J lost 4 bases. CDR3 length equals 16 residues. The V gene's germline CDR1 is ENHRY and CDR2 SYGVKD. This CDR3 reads CAISGPSTGVVTEAFF. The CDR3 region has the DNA TGTGCCATCAGTGGGCCGTCTACAGGGGTAGTCACTGAAGCTTTCTTT.

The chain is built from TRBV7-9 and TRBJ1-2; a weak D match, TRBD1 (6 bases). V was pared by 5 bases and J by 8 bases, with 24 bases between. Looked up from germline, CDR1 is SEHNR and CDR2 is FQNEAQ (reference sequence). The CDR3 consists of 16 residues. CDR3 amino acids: CASSIEGDEAVSGYTF. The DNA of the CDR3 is TGTGCCAGCAGCATAGAGGGGGACGAGGCAGTATCGGGCTACACCTTC.

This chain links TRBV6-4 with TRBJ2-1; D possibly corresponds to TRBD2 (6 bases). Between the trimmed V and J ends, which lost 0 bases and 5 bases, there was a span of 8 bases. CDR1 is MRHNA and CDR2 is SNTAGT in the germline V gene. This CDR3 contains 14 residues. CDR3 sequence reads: CASSDSGTHNEQFF. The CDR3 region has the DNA TGTGCCAGCAGTGACTCGGGGACTCACAATGAGCAGTTCTTC.

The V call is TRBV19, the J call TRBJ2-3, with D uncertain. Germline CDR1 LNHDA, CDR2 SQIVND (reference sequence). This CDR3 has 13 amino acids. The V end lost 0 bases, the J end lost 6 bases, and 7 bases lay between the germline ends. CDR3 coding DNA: TGTGCCAGTAGTATAGATCGAAAGGATACGCAGTATTTT. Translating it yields CASSIDRKDTQYF.

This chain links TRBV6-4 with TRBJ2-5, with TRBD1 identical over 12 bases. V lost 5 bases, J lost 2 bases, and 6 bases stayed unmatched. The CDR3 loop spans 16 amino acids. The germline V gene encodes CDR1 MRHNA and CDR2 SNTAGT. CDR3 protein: CASSPGTGGGQETQYF. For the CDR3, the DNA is TGTGCCAGCAGTCCTGGGACAGGGGGCGGACAAGAGACCCAGTACTTC.

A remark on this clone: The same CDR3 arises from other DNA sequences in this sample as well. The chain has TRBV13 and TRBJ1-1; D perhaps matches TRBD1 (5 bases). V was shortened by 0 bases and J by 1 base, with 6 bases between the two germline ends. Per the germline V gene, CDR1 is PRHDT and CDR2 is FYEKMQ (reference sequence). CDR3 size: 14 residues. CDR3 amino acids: CASSLGGGNTEAFF. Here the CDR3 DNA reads TGTGCCAGCAGCTTAGGGGGGGGGAACACTGAAGCTTTCTTT.

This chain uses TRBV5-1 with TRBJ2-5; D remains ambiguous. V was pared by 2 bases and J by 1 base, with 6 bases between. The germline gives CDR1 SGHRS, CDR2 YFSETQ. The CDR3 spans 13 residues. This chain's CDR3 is CASSLYIQETQYF. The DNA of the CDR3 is TGCGCCAGCAGCTTATATATCCAAGAGACCCAGTACTTC.

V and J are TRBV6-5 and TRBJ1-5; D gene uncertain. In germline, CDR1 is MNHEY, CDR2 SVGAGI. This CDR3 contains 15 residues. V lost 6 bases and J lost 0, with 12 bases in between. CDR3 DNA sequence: TGTGCCAGCAGCCTCAATTACGGTAGCAATCAGCCCCAGCATTTT. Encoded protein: CASSLNYGSNQPQHF.

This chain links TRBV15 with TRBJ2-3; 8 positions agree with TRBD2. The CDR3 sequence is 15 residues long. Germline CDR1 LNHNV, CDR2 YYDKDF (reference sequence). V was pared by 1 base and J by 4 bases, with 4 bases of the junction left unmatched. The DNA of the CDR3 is TGTGCCACCAGCAGAGGGGGCGGGGGGCCAGATACGCAGTATTTT. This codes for CATSRGGGGPDTQYF.

The chain's CDR3 is CATSPDPNSEKLFF. The CDR3 nucleotides read TGTGCCACCAGCCCGGACCCTAACTCGGAAAAACTGTTTTTT. The gene calls are TRBV15 and TRBJ1-4; D gene unclear. The V end lost 5 bases, the J end lost 8 bases, and 15 bases lay between the germline ends. The CDR3 totals 14 residues. Per germline, CDR1 LNHNV and CDR2 YYDKDF (reference sequence). Full variable domain (missing parts from reference TRBV15 and TRBJ1-4): DAMVIQNPRYQVTQFGKPVTLSCSQTLNHNVMYWYQQKSSQAPKLLFHYYDKDFNNEADTPDNFQSRRPNTSFCFLDIRSPGLGDTAMYLCATSPDPNSEKLFFGSGTQLSVL.